This T cell receptor (beta chain) was observed in a study of early T cells in non-severe SARS-CoV-2 infection. Study at large: Sequenced bulk RNA came from whole blood that was unsorted, and chains were unpaired.

Germline V gene sequence: CDR1 SGHRS, CDR2 YFSETQ. V was trimmed by 5 bases and J by 2 bases, leaving 9 bases between them. The CDR3 sequence is 13 residues long. This clonotype was seen many times. The TCR library protocol was used to attach unique molecular identifiers. These identifiers were attached to individual cDNA molecules. In TCRdb, the 5' RACE reads were re-called with MiXCR into one record per CDR3 protein. The sample holds 90,000 to 120,000 distinct CDR3 sequences, around 10% seen once. The specimen sequenced was whole blood. The chain couples TRBV5-1 to TRBJ2-3; weak D call: TRBD1 (6 bases). This receptor was taken from an adult who was a healthcare worker with PCR-confirmed SARS-CoV-2 infection or an uninfected control (not recorded which). The CDR3 nucleotides are TGCGCCAGCAGTAGGGGGTCCACAGATACGCAGTATTTT. This translates into CASSRGSTDTQYF.